This TCR beta chain came from a study of CD4 and CD8 cells across lung adenocarcinoma regions. Localized lung adenocarcinoma, a non-small cell lung cancer, affected the donors. V was pared by 3 bases and J by 5 bases, with 11 bases between. Germline values: CDR1 SGDLS, CDR2 YYNGEE. The CDR3 length is 13 residues. One entry per CDR3 protein, called by TCRdb with MiXCR from the PCR reads. The table lists 23,000 or so distinct CDR3 sequences, about 50% of them singletons. The receptor comes from a male donor with lung adenocarcinoma. The CD4 and CD8 labels of this study may be unreliable. The sequenced material came from CD8+ T cells from the center of a lung tumor. V usage is TRBV9 and J usage is TRBJ2-5, with a possible D match to TRBD2 (5 bases). The CDR3 DNA follows: TGTGCCAGCAGCGACGGGGTTGGGGAGACCCAGTACTTC. Its protein product is CASSDGVGETQYF.